Detailed here is one T cell receptor beta chain. The sample is drawn from a study of blood T cell repertoires in COVID-19. Across the study: PBMCs, B-cell-depleted T cells, or T cells were the source of the cDNA or gDNA that made up the material.

Measured with immunoSEQ multiplex PCR; TCRdb has only the in-frame clones, and not every one. The sample lists 25,000 to 30,000 clones, 72% occurring once. Sequenced input: peripheral blood. This TCR was recovered from a boy between 2 and 15 years old with active or convalescent COVID-19.

The DNA for the CDR3 is TGTGCCAGCAGCTTGCACTCAGATACGCAGTATTTT. Its translation: CASSLHSDTQYF. The V call is TRBV5-6, the J call TRBJ2-3; the D is unclear. Germline V gives CDR1 SGHDT, CDR2 YYEEEE. V was shortened by 1 base and J by 4 bases, with 4 bases between the two germline ends. This CDR3 has 12 residues.